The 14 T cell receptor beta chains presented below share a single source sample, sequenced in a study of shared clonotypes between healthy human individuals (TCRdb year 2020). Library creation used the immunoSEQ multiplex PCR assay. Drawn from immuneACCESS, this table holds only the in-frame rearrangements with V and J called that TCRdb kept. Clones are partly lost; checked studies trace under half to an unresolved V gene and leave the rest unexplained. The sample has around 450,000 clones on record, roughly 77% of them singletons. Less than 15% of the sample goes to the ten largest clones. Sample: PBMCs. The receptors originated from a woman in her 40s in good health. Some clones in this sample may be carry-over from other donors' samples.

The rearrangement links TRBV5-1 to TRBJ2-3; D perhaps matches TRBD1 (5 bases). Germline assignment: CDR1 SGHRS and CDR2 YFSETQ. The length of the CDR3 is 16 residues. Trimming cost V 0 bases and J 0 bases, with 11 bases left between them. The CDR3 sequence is CASSLVTTVSTDTQYF. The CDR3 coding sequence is TGCGCCAGCAGCTTGGTTACGACAGTTAGCACAGATACGCAGTATTTT.

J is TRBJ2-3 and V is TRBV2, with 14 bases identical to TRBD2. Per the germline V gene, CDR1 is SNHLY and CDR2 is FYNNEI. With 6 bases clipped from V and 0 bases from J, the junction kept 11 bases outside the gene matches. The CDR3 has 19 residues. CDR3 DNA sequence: TGTGCCAGCAGGACCGGACTAGCGGGAGGCTCCGGTAGCACAGATACGCAGTATTTT. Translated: CASRTGLAGGSGSTDTQYF.

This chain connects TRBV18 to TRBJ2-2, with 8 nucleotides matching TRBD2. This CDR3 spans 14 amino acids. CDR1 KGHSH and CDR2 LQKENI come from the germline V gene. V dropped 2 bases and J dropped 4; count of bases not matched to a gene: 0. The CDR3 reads CASSPSGGTGELFF. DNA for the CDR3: TGTGCCAGCTCACCAAGCGGGGGCACCGGGGAGCTGTTTTTT.

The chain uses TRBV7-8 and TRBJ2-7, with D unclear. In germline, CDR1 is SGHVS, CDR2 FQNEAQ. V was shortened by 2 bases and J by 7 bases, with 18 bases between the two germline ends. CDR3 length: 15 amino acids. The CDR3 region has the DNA TGTGCCAGCAGCTTATTGGCACCACACGAAGGGGAGCAGTACTTC. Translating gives CASSLLAPHEGEQYF.

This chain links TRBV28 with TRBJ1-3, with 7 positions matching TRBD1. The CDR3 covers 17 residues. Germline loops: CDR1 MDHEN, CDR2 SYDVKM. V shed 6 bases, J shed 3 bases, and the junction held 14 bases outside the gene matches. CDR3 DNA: TGTGCCAGCAGGACAGGGTTTTTTTCCCCCTTTGGAAACACCATATATTTT. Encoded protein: CASRTGFFSPFGNTIYF.

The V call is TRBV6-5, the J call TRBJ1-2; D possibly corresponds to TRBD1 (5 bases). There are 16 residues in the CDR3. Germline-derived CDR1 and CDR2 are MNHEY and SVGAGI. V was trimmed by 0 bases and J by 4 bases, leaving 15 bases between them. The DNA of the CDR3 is TGTGCCAGCAGTTACTCGACCCCGACAGACTCCTATGGCTACACCTTC. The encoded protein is CASSYSTPTDSYGYTF.

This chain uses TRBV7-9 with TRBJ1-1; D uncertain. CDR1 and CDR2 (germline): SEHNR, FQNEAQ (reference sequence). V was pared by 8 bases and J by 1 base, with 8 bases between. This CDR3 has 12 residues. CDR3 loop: CASFAQNTEAFF. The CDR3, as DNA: TGTGCCAGCTTTGCACAGAACACTGAAGCTTTCTTT. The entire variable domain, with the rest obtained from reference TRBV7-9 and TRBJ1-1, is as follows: DTGVSQNPRHKITKRGQNVTFRCDPISEHNRLYWYRQTLGQGPEFLTYFQNEAQLEKSRLLSDRFSAERPKGSFSTLEIQRTEQGDSAMYLCASFAQNTEAFFGQGTRLTVV.

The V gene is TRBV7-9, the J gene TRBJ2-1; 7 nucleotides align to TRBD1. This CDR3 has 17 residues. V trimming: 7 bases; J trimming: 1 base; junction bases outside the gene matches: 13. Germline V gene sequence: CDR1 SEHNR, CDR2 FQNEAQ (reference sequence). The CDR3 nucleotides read TGTGCCAGCACCCCCAGCCCGGGACAGTCGTCCTACAATGAGCAGTTCTTC. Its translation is CASTPSPGQSSYNEQFF.

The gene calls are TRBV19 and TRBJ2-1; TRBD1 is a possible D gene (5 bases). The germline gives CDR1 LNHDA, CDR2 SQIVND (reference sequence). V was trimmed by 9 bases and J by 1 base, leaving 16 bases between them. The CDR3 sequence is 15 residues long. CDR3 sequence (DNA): TGTGCCAGCAGGCGACGCAGGGAATCCTACAATGAGCAGTTCTTC. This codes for CASRRRRESYNEQFF. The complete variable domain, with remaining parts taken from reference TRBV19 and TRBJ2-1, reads DGGITQSPKYLFRKEGQNVTLSCEQNLNHDAMYWYRQDPGQGLRLIYYSQIVNDFQKGDIAEGYSVSREKKESFPLTVTSAQKNPTAFYLCASRRRRESYNEQFFGPGTRLTVL.

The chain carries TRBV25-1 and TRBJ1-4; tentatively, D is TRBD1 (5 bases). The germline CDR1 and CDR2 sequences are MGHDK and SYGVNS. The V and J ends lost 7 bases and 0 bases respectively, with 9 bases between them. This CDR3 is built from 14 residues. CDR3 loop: CASTQGATNEKLFF. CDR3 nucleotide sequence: TGTGCCAGCACCCAGGGAGCAACTAATGAAAAACTGTTTTTT.

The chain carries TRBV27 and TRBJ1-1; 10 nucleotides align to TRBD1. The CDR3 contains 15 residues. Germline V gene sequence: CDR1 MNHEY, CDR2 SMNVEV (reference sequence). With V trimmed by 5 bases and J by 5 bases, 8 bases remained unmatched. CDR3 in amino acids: CASSPWTGGGTEAFF. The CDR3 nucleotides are TGTGCCAGCAGTCCCTGGACAGGGGGTGGAACTGAAGCTTTCTTT.

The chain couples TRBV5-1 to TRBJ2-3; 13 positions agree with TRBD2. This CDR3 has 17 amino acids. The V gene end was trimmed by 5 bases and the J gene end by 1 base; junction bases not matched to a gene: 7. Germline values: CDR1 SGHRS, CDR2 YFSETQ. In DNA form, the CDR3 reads TGCGCCAGCAGTTATACTAGCGGGAGGGCCGGCACAGATACGCAGTATTTT. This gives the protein CASSYTSGRAGTDTQYF. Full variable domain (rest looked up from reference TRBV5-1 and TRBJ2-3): KAGVTQTPRYLIKTRGQQVTLSCSPISGHRSVSWYQQTPGQGLQFLFEYFSETQRNKGNFPGRFSGRQFSNSRSEMNVSTLELGDSALYLCASSYTSGRAGTDTQYFGPGTRLTVL.

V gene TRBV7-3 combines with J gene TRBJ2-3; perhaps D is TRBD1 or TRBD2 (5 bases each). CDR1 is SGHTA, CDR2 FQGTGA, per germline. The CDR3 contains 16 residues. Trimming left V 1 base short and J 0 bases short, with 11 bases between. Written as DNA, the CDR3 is TGTGCCAGCAGCTTAAATAGGGACGCTAGCACAGATACGCAGTATTTT. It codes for CASSLNRDASTDTQYF.

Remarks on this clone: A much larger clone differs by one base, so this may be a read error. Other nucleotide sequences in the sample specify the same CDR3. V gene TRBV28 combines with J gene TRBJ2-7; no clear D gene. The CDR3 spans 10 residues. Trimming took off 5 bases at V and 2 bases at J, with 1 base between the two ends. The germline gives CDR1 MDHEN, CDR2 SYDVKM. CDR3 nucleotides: TGTGCCAGCAGTACCTACGAGCAGTACTTC. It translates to CASSTYEQYF.